Listed below are T cell receptor beta chains from one sample, sequenced in a study of CD8+ T cells in alopecia areata. The repertoire was sequenced with immunoSEQ multiplex PCR; TCRdb's copy has only in-frame clones and lacks some. The sample gives about 180,000 clones, about 70% of which show up once; approximately 10% is in the top ten. Sequencing used CD8+ T cells sorted from blood, obtained at week 0. The source of these receptors is a human donor with alopecia areata. Each CDR3 is given without its conserved first and last residue. Each record gives: V gene, J gene, CDR3 protein.

V: TRBV6-5
J: TRBJ1-1
CDR3: ASSYEGEAF

V: TRBV30
J: TRBJ2-3
CDR3: AWEGTDTQY

V: TRBV21-1
J: TRBJ2-5
CDR3: ASSKNRLETQY

V: TRBV30
J: TRBJ1-2
CDR3: AWSVSEFYGYT

V: TRBV2
J: TRBJ1-2
CDR3: ASLEGNYGYT

V: TRBV2
J: TRBJ1-5
CDR3: ASSFSGFHSGNQPQH

V: TRBV7-6
J: TRBJ2-1
CDR3: ASSLLAGGYYNEQF

V: TRBV29-1
J: TRBJ1-1
CDR3: SVRQVLNEAF

V: TRBV11-2
J: TRBJ2-3
CDR3: ASGDGGGQY

V: TRBV11-3
J: TRBJ2-4
CDR3: ASSAIDRGEGNIQY

V: TRBV2
J: TRBJ2-4
CDR3: ASIHDGTDAKNIQY

V: TRBV6-5
J: TRBJ2-5
CDR3: ASRGAEGTQY

V: TRBV7-9
J: TRBJ1-2
CDR3: ASSSDRSPI

V: TRBV7-9
J: TRBJ2-1
CDR3: ASSPLGNEQF

V: TRBV11-2
J: TRBJ1-6
CDR3: ASSNRRSHQPLH

V: TRBV7-9
J: TRBJ2-5
CDR3: ASSFQQGQETQY

V: TRBV4-1
J: TRBJ2-1
CDR3: ASSLLPYNEQF

V: TRBV2
J: TRBJ1-1
CDR3: ASSGVRVNTEAF

V: TRBV27
J: TRBJ1-4
CDR3: ASSAGGKLF

V: TRBV7-9
J: TRBJ2-4
CDR3: ASSLGSSIQY

V: TRBV29-1
J: TRBJ2-7
CDR3: SVEGGQGPNEQY

V: TRBV5-6
J: TRBJ1-6
CDR3: ASSLGGSPLH

V: TRBV5-6
J: TRBJ2-7
CDR3: ASSWGGAEQY

V: TRBV29-1
J: TRBJ2-7
CDR3: SVEGVRGTGEQY

V: TRBV7-2
J: TRBJ1-1
CDR3: ASSHGQGRTEAF

V: TRBV13
J: TRBJ1-1
CDR3: ASSLGGDMNTEAF

V: TRBV4-1
J: TRBJ2-3
CDR3: ASSRGEVRDTQY

V: TRBV14
J: TRBJ2-1
CDR3: ASSPQNRGGLV

V: TRBV19
J: TRBJ2-7
CDR3: ASQSGQAYEQY

V: TRBV7-9
J: TRBJ1-5
CDR3: ASSLGRVNQPQH

V: TRBV30
J: TRBJ2-2
CDR3: AWKRGSGELF